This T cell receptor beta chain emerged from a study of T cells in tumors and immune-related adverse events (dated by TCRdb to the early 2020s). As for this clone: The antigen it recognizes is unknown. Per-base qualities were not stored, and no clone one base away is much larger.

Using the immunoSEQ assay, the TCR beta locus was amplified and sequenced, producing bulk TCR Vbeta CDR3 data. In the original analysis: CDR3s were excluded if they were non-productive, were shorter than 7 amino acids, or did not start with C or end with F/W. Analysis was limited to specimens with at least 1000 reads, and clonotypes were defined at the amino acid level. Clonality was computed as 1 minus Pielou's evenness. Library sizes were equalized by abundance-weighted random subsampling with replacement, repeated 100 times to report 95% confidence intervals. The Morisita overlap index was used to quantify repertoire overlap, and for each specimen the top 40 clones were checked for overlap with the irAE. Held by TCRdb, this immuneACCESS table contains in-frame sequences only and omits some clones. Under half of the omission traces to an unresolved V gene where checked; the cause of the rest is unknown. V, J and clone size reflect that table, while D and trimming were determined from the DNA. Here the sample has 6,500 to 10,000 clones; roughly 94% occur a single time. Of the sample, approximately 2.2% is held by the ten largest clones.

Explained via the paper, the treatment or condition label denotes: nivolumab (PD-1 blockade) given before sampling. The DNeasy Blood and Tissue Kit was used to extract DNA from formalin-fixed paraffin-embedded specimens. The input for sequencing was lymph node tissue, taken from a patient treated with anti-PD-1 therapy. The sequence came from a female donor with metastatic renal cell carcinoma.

The CDR3 sequence is CASSAGGWDYGYTF. At the DNA level, the sequence is TGTGCCAGCAGCGCAGGGGGCTGGGACTATGGCTACACCTTC. The chain uses TRBV5-8 and TRBJ1-2, and 8 junction bases match TRBD1. The germline V gene supplies CDR1 SGHTS and CDR2 YDEGEE. V is cut back by 4 bases and J by 3 bases, with 5 bases in the junction unmatched. From its cysteine to its phenylalanine, the CDR3 spans 14 amino acids. Only the CDR3 DNA stays, 42 bases, in frame from base 1.